Following are 7 T cell receptor beta chains from one sample sequenced in a study of cytomegalovirus exposure and HLA in healthy donors. 13 Jbeta primers and 60 Vbeta primers were used for the PCR. Measured with immunoSEQ multiplex PCR; TCRdb has only the in-frame clones, and not every one. The data hold 130,000 to 150,000 clones, with 70% to 80% observed a single time. Material for sequencing was PBMCs. Receptor source: a man younger than 30 in good health and CMV-seronegative.

The chain couples TRBV6-5 to TRBJ1-2; weak D call: TRBD1 (5 bases). The CDR3 has 15 amino acids. The V gene lost 4 bases and the J gene lost 7 bases, with 19 bases spanning the gap. Germline V gene data show CDR1 as MNHEY and CDR2 as SVGAGI. The CDR3 coding sequence is TGTGCCAGCAGTTTTGGACACGGGCCTGTTTCTGGCTACACCTTC. It encodes CASSFGHGPVSGYTF.

This chain links TRBV28 with TRBJ1-4; tentatively, D is TRBD1 (5 bases). Trimming took 4 bases from V and 8 from J, leaving 17 bases between them. The CDR3 has 15 amino acids. Germline V gene sequence: CDR1 MDHEN, CDR2 SYDVKM. The CDR3 nucleotides are TGTGCCAGCAGTTACAGGACGGCGACACAAGAAAAACTGTTTTTT. Translated: CASSYRTATQEKLFF.

Of note for this clone: The sample holds other DNA sequences that translate to the same CDR3. The chain combines TRBV11-3 with TRBJ2-7, with D perhaps matching TRBD2 (5 bases). This CDR3 comprises 12 residues. The germline V gene encodes CDR1 SGHNT and CDR2 YENEEA. Deletions cut 5 bases from V and 5 bases from J, with 10 bases between. The CDR3: CASSPPGNEQYF. The CDR3 DNA is TGTGCCAGCAGCCCGCCGGGGAACGAGCAGTACTTC.

Here the CDR3 reads CASSLEEGAEGYTF. The CDR3, as DNA: TGCGCCAGCAGCTTGGAGGAGGGGGCGGAGGGCTACACCTTC. The chain has TRBV5-1 and TRBJ1-2, with 7 bases fitting TRBD1. V lost 0 bases and J lost 8; bases outside the gene matches: 7. CDR3 size: 14 residues. CDR1 and CDR2 from the germline V gene are SGHRS and YFSETQ.

The rearrangement joins TRBV7-8 to TRBJ1-5; D not resolved. Trimming left V 4 bases short and J 2 bases short, with 18 bases between. This CDR3 has 17 amino acids. Germline-derived CDR1 and CDR2 are SGHVS and FQNEAQ. DNA of the CDR3: TGTGCCAGCAGCTACGTAGCGAGCAAGGCAGGCAATCAGCCCCAGCATTTT. Its translation: CASSYVASKAGNQPQHF.

This chain uses TRBV19 with TRBJ2-7; 7 bases map to TRBD1. The CDR3 spans 15 residues. In germline, CDR1 is LNHDA, CDR2 SQIVND (reference sequence). With V trimmed by 4 bases and J by 5 bases, 11 bases remained unmatched. This chain's CDR3 is CASSTYDRELDEQYF. CDR3 nucleotides: TGTGCCAGTAGTACCTATGACAGGGAACTCGACGAGCAGTACTTC.

The rearrangement uses TRBV6-1 and TRBJ1-1; D uncertain. The germline V gene has CDR1 MNHNS and CDR2 SASEGT. V lost 6 bases and J lost 0, with 8 bases in between. This CDR3 is built from 13 residues. CDR3 DNA sequence: TGTGCCAGCAGGGGCAGGATGAACACTGAAGCTTTCTTT. Amino acid sequence: CASRGRMNTEAFF.